The 22 T cell receptor beta chains listed next were all sequenced from one sample in a study of cytomegalovirus exposure and HLA in healthy donors. PCR was performed using 60 Vbeta and 13 Jbeta primers. TCRdb's copy holds only in-frame clones and misses some; the assay was immunoSEQ multiplex PCR. The table records roughly 190,000 clones, about 76% of them present only once. The sample comprised PBMCs. Receptors originate from a woman between 45 and 60 years old in good health and CMV-seronegative.

The rearrangement links TRBV29-1 to TRBJ1-1; TRBD1 might be the D (5 bases). Trimming stripped 3 bases from V and 5 bases from J, with 13 bases between. CDR3 length: 13 residues. Germline CDR1 SQVTM, CDR2 ANQGSEA. For the CDR3, the DNA is TGCAGCGTTGATAAGGGGATGGGTACTGAAGCTTTCTTT. Its translation: CSVDKGMGTEAFF.

The sample holds one count of this clone. The V call is TRBV7-9, the J call TRBJ1-6; TRBD1 agrees at 9 bases. V shed 1 base, J shed 8 bases, and the junction held 6 bases outside the gene matches. Germline V gene sequence: CDR1 SEHNR, CDR2 FQNEAQ (reference sequence). The CDR3 runs 16 residues. CDR3 nucleotides: TGTGCCAGCAGCTTAGGTGCCGGGACAGGGTATTCACCCCTCCACTTT. Its translation: CASSLGAGTGYSPLHF. Combining the CDR3 with reference TRBV7-9 and TRBJ1-6 gives the whole variable domain DTGVSQNPRHKITKRGQNVTFRCDPISEHNRLYWYRQTLGQGPEFLTYFQNEAQLEKSRLLSDRFSAERPKGSFSTLEIQRTEQGDSAMYLCASSLGAGTGYSPLHFGNGTRLTVT.

This clone showed up just once. The V gene is TRBV11-2, the J gene TRBJ2-3; 7 bases line up with TRBD1. Germline trimming cut 6 bases from V and 3 bases from J; bases unmatched to any gene: 6. The CDR3 loop spans 14 amino acids. CDR1 SGHAT and CDR2 FQNNGV come from the germline V gene. The CDR3 spells CASRTGFGTDTQYF. DNA for the CDR3: TGTGCCAGCAGGACAGGGTTCGGGACAGATACGCAGTATTTT.

The V gene is TRBV5-4, the J gene TRBJ2-2; the D gene is possibly TRBD1 (5 bases). The V gene's germline CDR1 is SGHNT and CDR2 YYREEE (reference sequence). V lost 3 bases to trimming and J lost 6 bases, with 9 bases between them. The CDR3 has 13 amino acids. Here the CDR3 reads CASSSSGSGELFF. CDR3 DNA: TGTGCCAGCAGCTCCTCAGGGTCCGGGGAGCTGTTTTTT.

The rearrangement uses TRBV7-2 and TRBJ2-1; possibly TRBD2 for D (5 bases). Trimming removed 1 base from V and 0 bases from J, with 13 bases in between. Germline V gives CDR1 SGHTA, CDR2 FQGNSA. This CDR3 comprises 17 residues. The CDR3 protein is CASSLEMRRGSYNEQFF. The CDR3 DNA follows: TGTGCCAGCAGCTTAGAAATGCGTCGGGGCTCCTACAATGAGCAGTTCTTC. Based on the CDR3 plus reference TRBV7-2 and TRBJ2-1, the full variable domain is GAGVSQSPSNKVTEKGKDVELRCDPISGHTALYWYRQSLGQGLEFLIYFQGNSAPDKSGLPSDRFSAERTGGSVSTLTIQRTQQEDSAVYLCASSLEMRRGSYNEQFFGPGTRLTVL.

The V and J genes are TRBV2 and TRBJ1-3; 7 bases agree with TRBD1. Germline V gives CDR1 SNHLY, CDR2 FYNNEI. Trimming removed 6 bases from V and 4 bases from J; junction bases left unmatched: 9. The CDR3 totals 15 residues. The CDR3 DNA sequence: TGTGCCAGCAGGGGACAGATTCTACTGGGAAACACCATATATTTT. Its translation is CASRGQILLGNTIYF.

The chain links TRBV28 to TRBJ1-5, with TRBD1 as a possible D gene (6 bases). V lost 6 bases and J lost 4, with 16 bases in between. The CDR3 consists of 15 residues. CDR1 is MDHEN and CDR2 is SYDVKM in the germline V gene. The CDR3, as DNA: TGTGCCAGCAGGACCACAGGGTTCAATAATCAGCCCCAGCATTTT. Translation: CASRTTGFNNQPQHF.

This chain connects TRBV4-3 to TRBJ1-4, with 8 bases matching TRBD1. This CDR3 contains 18 residues. The V segment lost 0 bases and the J segment 6 bases; nucleotides outside the gene matches: 12. Germline V CDR1 and CDR2: LGHNA, YSLEER. CDR3 amino acids: CASSQDQGAIVLDEKLFF. The CDR3 DNA is TGCGCCAGCAGCCAAGATCAGGGGGCGATAGTATTAGATGAAAAACTGTTTTTT.

This chain connects TRBV5-4 to TRBJ1-2; D ambiguous. Germline CDR1 SGHNT, CDR2 YYREEE (reference sequence). V gave up 3 bases and J gave up 3 bases, with 24 bases separating them. This CDR3 has 18 amino acids. The CDR3 DNA reads TGTGCCAGCAGCTCCCCCCCCCGGGAGGAGGGTCTCCACTATGGCTACACCTTC. As protein: CASSSPPREEGLHYGYTF.

The CDR3 is CASSLLKDNYNEQFF. The CDR3 DNA sequence: TGTGCCAGCAGCTTGTTGAAGGACAATTACAATGAGCAGTTCTTC. The J gene is TRBJ2-1, the V gene TRBV5-6; D is possibly TRBD1 (5 bases). Germline CDR1 SGHDT, CDR2 YYEEEE. V lost 1 base and J lost 4, with 12 bases in between. The CDR3 consists of 15 residues. Using reference TRBV5-6 and TRBJ2-1 for the parts outside the CDR3, the full variable domain is DAGVTQSPTHLIKTRGQQVTLRCSPKSGHDTVSWYQQALGQGPQFIFQYYEEEERQRGNFPDRFSGHQFPNYSSELNVNALLLGDSALYLCASSLLKDNYNEQFFGPGTRLTVL.

V gene TRBV7-2 combines with J gene TRBJ1-3; the match to TRBD1 covers 7 bases. The CDR3 length is 16 residues. Unmatched junction bases numbered 2, after V lost 0 bases and J lost 0 bases. The germline V gene encodes CDR1 SGHTA and CDR2 FQGNSA. The chain's CDR3 is CASSLATGLSGNTIYF. The CDR3 DNA is TGTGCCAGCAGCTTAGCGACAGGGCTCTCTGGAAACACCATATATTTT. The whole variable domain, remainder taken from reference TRBV7-2 and TRBJ1-3, is GAGVSQSPSNKVTEKGKDVELRCDPISGHTALYWYRQSLGQGLEFLIYFQGNSAPDKSGLPSDRFSAERTGGSVSTLTIQRTQQEDSAVYLCASSLATGLSGNTIYFGEGSWLTVV.

This clone showed up just once. This chain joins TRBV2 and TRBJ2-1; 8 positions agree with TRBD2. V shed 8 bases and J 7 bases; nucleotides not matched to a gene: 16. The CDR3 is 16 amino acids. CDR1 SNHLY and CDR2 FYNNEI come from the germline V gene. In DNA form, the CDR3 reads TGTGCCAGCGGTCCGGGGAGACGGGGGGGCAGGAATGAGCAGTTCTTC. Translation gives CASGPGRRGGRNEQFF.

This clone has a handful of counts. The rearrangement joins TRBV2 to TRBJ1-1; 7 bases line up with TRBD1. In germline, CDR1 is SNHLY, CDR2 FYNNEI. The CDR3 length is 15 residues. The junction had 9 bases not matched to a gene; V was cut back by 6 bases and J by 2 bases. The CDR3 region is CASRRDSRTNTEAFF. The DNA for the CDR3 is TGTGCCAGCAGGAGGGACAGCAGAACTAACACTGAAGCTTTCTTT.

The chain joins TRBV29-1 to TRBJ1-2; D may be TRBD1 (5 bases). This CDR3 spans 12 amino acids. CDR1 and CDR2 (germline): SQVTM, ANQGSEA. The ends were cut back, 7 bases at V and 8 bases at J, with 17 bases in the middle. CDR3 region: CSARTGPGGYTF. The CDR3 DNA reads TGCAGCGCCAGAACCGGGCCAGGGGGCTACACCTTC.

This clone was counted only a few times. This chain uses TRBV5-8 with TRBJ1-6; TRBD1 agrees at 9 bases. The CDR3 covers 15 residues. Per germline, CDR1 SGHTS and CDR2 YDEGEE. The trim removed 0 bases at V and 6 bases at J, leaving 1 base unmatched. Here the CDR3 DNA reads TGTGCCAGCAGCTTGGAGACAGGGGGTAATTCACCCCTCCACTTT. This encodes CASSLETGGNSPLHF.

This chain connects TRBV7-3 to TRBJ2-2; maybe TRBD1 (6 bases). This CDR3 contains 13 residues. Looked up from germline, CDR1 is SGHTA and CDR2 is FQGTGA. The V and J ends lost 4 bases and 6 bases respectively, with 9 bases between them. CDR3 amino acids: CASSSQGSGELFF. The CDR3, as DNA: TGTGCCAGCAGCTCCCAGGGGTCCGGGGAGCTGTTTTTT.

About this clone: One junction end does not reproduce the germline sequence, and a read error may be involved. The rearrangement links TRBV11-2 to TRBJ2-3; 8 nucleotides agree with TRBD2. This CDR3 comprises 14 residues. Per the germline V gene, CDR1 is SGHAT and CDR2 is FQNNGV. The DNA for the CDR3 is TGTACCAGCAGCTCCGGGGGGGCGGCAGATACGCAGTATTTT. Translating gives CTSSSGGAADTQYF.

The chain uses TRBV7-2 and TRBJ2-7; D call uncertain. Trimming removed 1 base at V and 2 bases at J, with 12 bases between. The germline V gene encodes CDR1 SGHTA and CDR2 FQGNSA. The CDR3 is made up of 15 amino acids. The CDR3 here is CASSLDPESPYEQYF. In nucleotides, the CDR3 is TGTGCCAGCAGCTTAGACCCCGAGAGCCCCTACGAGCAGTACTTC.

The chain couples TRBV28 to TRBJ2-1; 7 nucleotides agree with TRBD2. This CDR3 spans 14 amino acids. V lost 4 bases and J lost 8; bases outside the gene matches: 8. The germline V gene encodes CDR1 MDHEN and CDR2 SYDVKM. The CDR3, as DNA: TGTGCCAGCAGTTATACGGGGGGAATGGATGAGCAGTTCTTC. Amino acids: CASSYTGGMDEQFF. The full variable domain, with the rest looked up from reference TRBV28 and TRBJ2-1, is DVKVTQSSRYLVKRTGEKVFLECVQDMDHENMFWYRQDPGLGLRLIYFSYDVKMKEKGDIPEGYSVSREKKERFSLILESASTNQTSMYLCASSYTGGMDEQFFGPGTRLTVL.

The V and J genes are TRBV10-3 and TRBJ2-5; the match to TRBD2 covers 12 bases. Near its end, the DNA agrees better with TRBJ2-7, so the J call may be wrong. Germline CDR1 is ENHRY and CDR2 is SYGVKD. The CDR3 extends over 14 amino acids. The CDR3 sequence is CATRTSGASYEQYF. In nucleotides, the CDR3 is TGTGCCACACGGACTAGCGGGGCTTCGTACGAGCAGTACTTC.

This clone came up a few times. The chain recombines TRBV6-5 with TRBJ2-2, with D maybe TRBD1 (6 bases). Trimming removed 6 bases from V and 5 bases from J, with 16 bases in between. This CDR3 has 15 amino acids. The germline gives CDR1 MNHEY, CDR2 SVGAGI. The CDR3 loop reads CASRTGAGETGELFF. The DNA of the CDR3 is TGTGCCAGCAGGACAGGCGCAGGGGAGACCGGGGAGCTGTTTTTT.

The chain recombines TRBV6-1 with TRBJ2-6; D possibly corresponds to TRBD1 (6 bases). Germline assignment: CDR1 MNHNS and CDR2 SASEGT. CDR3 length: 15 residues. Trimming shortened V by 6 bases and J by 3 bases, and 12 bases separated the two germline ends. The DNA for the CDR3 is TGTGCCAGCAGAGGGGTAGGGGGTGGGGCCAACGTCCTGACTTTC. Translating gives CASRGVGGGANVLTF.